This TCR beta chain was recovered during a study of CD8 T cells in Susac syndrome. The authors reverse transcribed roughly 0.5 to 1 ug RNA with random hexamers. TCRdb reprocessed the immunoSEQ multiplex PCR reads with MiXCR, giving one entry per CDR3 protein. The sample contains about 150,000 distinct CDR3 sequences, 85% to 95% of which appear only once. V was shortened by 6 bases and J by 4 bases, with 12 bases between the two germline ends. The germline CDR1 and CDR2 sequences are MDHEN and SYDVKM. CDR3 size: 13 residues. What was sequenced was CD4+ T cells from PBMCs. The origin of this receptor is a human donor with multiple sclerosis. The chain employs TRBV28 and TRBJ1-1; possibly TRBD1 for D (6 bases). CDR3 in DNA: TGTGCCAGCAGGGGGGGGCTTGGCACTGAAGCTTTCTTT. Amino acids: CASRGGLGTEAFF. Together with reference TRBV28 and TRBJ1-1, the CDR3 gives the full variable domain: DVKVTQSSRYLVKRTGEKVFLECVQDMDHENMFWYRQDPGLGLRLIYFSYDVKMKEKGDIPEGYSVSREKKERFSLILESASTNQTSMYLCASRGGLGTEAFFGQGTRLTVV.